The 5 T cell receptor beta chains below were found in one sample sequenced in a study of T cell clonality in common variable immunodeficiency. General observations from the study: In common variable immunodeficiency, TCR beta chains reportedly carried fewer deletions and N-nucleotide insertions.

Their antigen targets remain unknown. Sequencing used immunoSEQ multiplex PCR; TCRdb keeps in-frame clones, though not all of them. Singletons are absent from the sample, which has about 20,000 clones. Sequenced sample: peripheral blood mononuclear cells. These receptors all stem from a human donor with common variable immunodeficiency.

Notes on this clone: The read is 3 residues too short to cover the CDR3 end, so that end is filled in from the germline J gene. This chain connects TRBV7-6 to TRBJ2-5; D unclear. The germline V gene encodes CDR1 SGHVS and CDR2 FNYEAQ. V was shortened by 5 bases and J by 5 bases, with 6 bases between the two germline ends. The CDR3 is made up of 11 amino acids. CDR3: CASSGRETQYF. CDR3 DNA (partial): TGTGCCAGCAGCGGTCGGGAGACC.

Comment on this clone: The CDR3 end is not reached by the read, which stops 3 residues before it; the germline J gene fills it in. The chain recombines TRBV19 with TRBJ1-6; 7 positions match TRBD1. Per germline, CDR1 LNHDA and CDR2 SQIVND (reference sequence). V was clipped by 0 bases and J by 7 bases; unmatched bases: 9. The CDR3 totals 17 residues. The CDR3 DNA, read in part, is TGTGCCAGTAGTATAGACCTCGGACAGGCCGCAAATTCACCC. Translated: CASSIDLGQAANSP. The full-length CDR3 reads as CASSIDLGQAANSPLHF. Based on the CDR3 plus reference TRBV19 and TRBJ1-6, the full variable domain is DGGITQSPKYLFRKEGQNVTLSCEQNLNHDAMYWYRQDPGQGLRLIYYSQIVNDFQKGDIAEGYSVSREKKESFPLTVTSAQKNPTAFYLCASSIDLGQAANSPLHFGNGTRLTVT.

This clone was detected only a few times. CDR3 protein: CASSHPDRGFGADTQYF. Incomplete CDR3 DNA: TGTGCCAGCTCACACCCGGACAGGGGCTTTGGGGCAGATACG. This sequence joins TRBV18 and TRBJ2-3; 9 nucleotides match TRBD1. The read stops 3 residues short of the end of the CDR3; the missing end is completed from the germline J gene. The trim removed 4 bases at V and 4 bases at J, leaving 12 bases unmatched. This CDR3 is built from 17 residues. Germline CDR1 KGHSH, CDR2 LQKENI.

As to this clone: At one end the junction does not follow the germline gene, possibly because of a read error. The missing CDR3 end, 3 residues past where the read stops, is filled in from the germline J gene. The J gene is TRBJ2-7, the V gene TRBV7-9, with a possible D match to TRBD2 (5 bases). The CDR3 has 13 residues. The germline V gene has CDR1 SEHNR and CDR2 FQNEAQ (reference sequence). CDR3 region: CSSSLEGPHEQYF. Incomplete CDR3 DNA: TGTTCCAGCAGCTTAGAGGGTCCCCACGAG. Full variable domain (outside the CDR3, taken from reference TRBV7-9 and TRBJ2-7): DTGVSQNPRHKITKRGQNVTFRCDPISEHNRLYWYRQTLGQGPEFLTYFQNEAQLEKSRLLSDRFSAERPKGSFSTLEIQRTEQGDSAMYLCSSSLEGPHEQYFGPGTRLTVT.

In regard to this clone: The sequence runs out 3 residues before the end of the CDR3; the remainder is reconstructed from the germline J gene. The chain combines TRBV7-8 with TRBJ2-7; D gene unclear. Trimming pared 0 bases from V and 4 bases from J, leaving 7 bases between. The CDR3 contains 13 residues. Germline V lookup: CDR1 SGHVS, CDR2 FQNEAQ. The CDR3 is CASSLALGYEQYF. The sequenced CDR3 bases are TGTGCCAGCAGCTTAGCGCTAGGTTACGAG.